The clone carrying this T cell receptor beta chain was counted many times. Its antigen is unknown. These data come from a study of T-cell memory formation after mild COVID-19. Study summary: The study found TCR clusters largely donor specific. Study results and caveats: Nothing confirmed that second-wave clones peaking on day 37 were specific for SARS-CoV-2.

Using constant-segment primers, 5'RACE produced TCR alpha and TCR beta cDNA libraries carrying sample barcodes and UMIs. A single record per CDR3 protein comes from TCRdb applying MiXCR to the 5' RACE reads. Of under 350,000 distinct CDR3 sequences listed, about a sixth were seen once; the top ten hold approximately 25%. This TCR came from a man aged 18 to 29 who had mild COVID-19 (a few samples of this study predate the infection). Cell type and time point are not known. Sample: PBMCs or a T cell subset sorted from them (not recorded which).

The CDR3 DNA is TGTGCCAGCAGCTTCAGTCCCGGGACTAGCGGGGGGGTGGACGAGCAGTTCTTC. It specifies CASSFSPGTSGGVDEQFF. The chain has TRBV11-2 and TRBJ2-1, with 16 bases identical to TRBD2. Germline lookup yields CDR1 SGHAT and CDR2 FQNNGV. V lost 3 bases to trimming and J lost 10 bases; unmatched junction nucleotides: 12. The CDR3 has 18 amino acids.